This TCR beta chain appears in the sequencing data of a study of a mutant IDH1 vaccine in newly diagnosed glioma. Assay: immunoSEQ multiplex PCR; the TCRdb copy retains only in-frame clones and omits some. The sample lists fewer than 50,000 clones, around 90% occurring once. Time point specified: baseline, week 1 (first vaccination visit). Treatment defined: pre-vaccination baseline after standard-of-care therapy. Each of the donors came in with new WHO grade 3 or 4 astrocytomas that were IDH1-mutant and ATRX-lost. The CDR3 is 13 amino acids. The ends were cut back, 0 bases at V and 4 bases at J, with 3 bases in the middle. The germline CDR1 and CDR2 sequences are MNHEY and SVGAGI.

This TCR came from a man aged 18 to 29 with glioma. The sequences come from PBMCs, collected from a glioma patient treated with radiotherapy, temozolomide or both. This chain uses TRBV6-5 with TRBJ2-2; D is unclear. In nucleotides, the CDR3 is TGTGCCAGCAGTTACTCTACCACCGGGGAGCTGTTTTTT. Its protein product is CASSYSTTGELFF.